Sequencing of this TCR beta chain was carried out in a study of cytomegalovirus exposure and HLA in healthy donors. Comments on this clone: Antigen specificity is unknown.

This CDR3 has 15 amino acids. Germline CDR1 LGHNA, CDR2 YSLEER. Germline trimming cut 4 bases from V and 10 bases from J; bases unmatched to any gene: 9. General observations from the study: Three of the chains that were CMV-associated were confirmed in vitro to be specific for CMV antigens.

The method was immunoSEQ multiplex PCR; TCRdb's version includes in-frame clones alone and lacks a portion of them. The sample has more than 250,000 clones; 87% are singletons. Separate from the approximately 700-subject first cohort was the approximately 120-subject validation cohort, to which the donors belonged. The specimen sequenced was PBMCs. The receptor's source is a woman in her 30s in good health and CMV-seropositive. V and J are TRBV4-3 and TRBJ2-1; 11 nucleotides line up with TRBD2. The CDR3 DNA is TGCGCCAGCAGCCCAGGAAGGGGACTAGCGGAAGAGCAGTTCTTC. Translated, it gives CASSPGRGLAEEQFF.